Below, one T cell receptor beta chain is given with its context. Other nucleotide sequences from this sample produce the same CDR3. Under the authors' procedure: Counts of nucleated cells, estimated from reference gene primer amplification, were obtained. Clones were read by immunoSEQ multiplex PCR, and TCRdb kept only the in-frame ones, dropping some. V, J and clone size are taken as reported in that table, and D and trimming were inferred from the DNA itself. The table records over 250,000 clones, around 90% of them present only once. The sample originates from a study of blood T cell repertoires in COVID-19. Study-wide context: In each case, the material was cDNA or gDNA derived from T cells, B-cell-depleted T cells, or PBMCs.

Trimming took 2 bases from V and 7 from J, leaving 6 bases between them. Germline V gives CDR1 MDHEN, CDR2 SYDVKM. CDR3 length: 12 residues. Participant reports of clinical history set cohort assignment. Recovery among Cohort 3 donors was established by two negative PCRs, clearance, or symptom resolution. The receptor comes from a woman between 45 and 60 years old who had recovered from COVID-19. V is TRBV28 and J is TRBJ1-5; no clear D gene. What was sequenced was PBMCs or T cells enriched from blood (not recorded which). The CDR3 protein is CASSLTGQPQHF. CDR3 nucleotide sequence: TGTGCCAGCAGTTTAACGGGACAGCCCCAGCATTTT.